This T cell receptor beta chain is drawn from a study of OX40 agonist ivuxolimab in advanced cancers. With regard to the full study: Ivuxolimab was a fully human IgG2 agonistic monoclonal antibody targeting the costimulatory receptor OX40 (CD134). Of the approximately 54 dose-escalation patients, hepatocellular carcinoma was present in about 20, melanoma in around 15, renal cell carcinoma in 9 and head and neck cancer in 9. The monotherapy dose-escalation portion (N of about 50 patients) of the phase I ivuxolimab trial is reported in the paper. Prior anti-PD-1, anti-PD-L1 or anti-CTLA-4 therapy was permitted, and checkpoint inhibitors had been received by roughly two fifths of dose-escalation patients. The point of sequencing TCRbeta in the periphery was to test whether ivuxolimab changed TCR sequence diversity and drove clonal T-cell expansion. Intravenous ivuxolimab was administered to patients every 2 weeks at six dose levels: 0.01, 0.1, 0.3, 1.5, 3 and 10 mg/kg. In the dose-escalation cohort, about four fifths of patients were male, and the mean age was roughly 56 years with a range of roughly 23 to 79. Three dose-escalation patients achieved partial responses, one with hepatocellular carcinoma and two with cutaneous melanoma. Overall study outcomes, separate from this receptor: Low levels of normalized T-cell clonal expansion were also shown by some nonresponding patients. After ivuxolimab, expanded clones were on average more numerous among CD8+ T cells than among CD4+ T cells. Partial responders in the 0.1-3.0 mg/kg groups had among the lowest normalized peripheral clonal expansion, especially among CD8+ T cells. The antigen specificity of the clonally expanded peripheral T cells was not determined. At doses from 0.1 to 3.0 mg/kg, clonal expansion was seen in both CD4+ and CD8+ blood T cells between baseline and week 6.

Genomic DNA was isolated from the sorted cells so that the TCRbeta CDR3 region could be sequenced. TCRbeta CDR3 regions were sequenced using the immunoSEQ Assay. TCRdb retrieved this table from immuneACCESS and kept in-frame rearrangements only. Not all clones are present; in checked studies, unresolved V genes account for under half, and no reason is known for the remainder. The sample includes about 14,000 clones, with around 77% observed a single time. Clones ranked in the top ten supply roughly 15% of the sample. The trial excluded patients who had a history of autoimmune disease or who were on systemic immunosuppression. Peripheral blood for TCR sequencing was drawn from every dose cohort at baseline, at cycle 4 day 1 and at cycle 7 day 1. The samples were drawn from a first-in-human, open-label, multicenter phase I dose-escalation trial of ivuxolimab. Adults with locally advanced or metastatic melanoma, renal cell carcinoma, hepatocellular carcinoma or head and neck squamous cell carcinoma were enrolled in the trial. Before TCR sequencing, CD4+ T cells and CD8+ T cells from peripheral blood were sorted into separate populations.

Note on this clone: Its antigen has not been determined. No much larger clonotype is one base removed from it; base qualities were not supplied.

The sequencing used CD4+ or CD8+ T cells sorted from blood, collected in a trial of the OX40 agonist ivuxolimab. The sequence derives from an adult with an advanced solid tumor such as melanoma, head and neck, liver or kidney cancer.

CDR3 region: CASSNGILQPNYGYTF. The DNA sequence is TGTGCCAGCAGCAACGGGATACTCCAACCTAACTATGGCTACACCTTC. The V and J genes are TRBV7-9 and TRBJ1-2; the D gene cannot be named for sure. The CDR3, cysteine through phenylalanine, is 16 amino acids long. Solely the CDR3 DNA is kept, with 48 bases framed from the first base. V gives up 5 bases and J gives up 0 bases, and the segment between their germline ends measures 16 bases. CDR1 and CDR2 are read off the germline V gene (reference sequence) as SEHNR and FQNEAQ.